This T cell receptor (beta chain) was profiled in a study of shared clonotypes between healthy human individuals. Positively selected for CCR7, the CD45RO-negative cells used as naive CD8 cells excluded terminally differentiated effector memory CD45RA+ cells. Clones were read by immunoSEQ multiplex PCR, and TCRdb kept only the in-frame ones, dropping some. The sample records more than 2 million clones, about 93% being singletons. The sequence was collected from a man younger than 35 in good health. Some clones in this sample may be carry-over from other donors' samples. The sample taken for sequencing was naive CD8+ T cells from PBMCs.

Here the CDR3 reads CASSWGKGYEQYF. DNA of the CDR3: TGTGCCAGTAGTTGGGGGAAGGGGTACGAGCAGTACTTC. The chain links TRBV19 to TRBJ2-7, with D perhaps matching TRBD1 or TRBD2 (5 bases each). Trimming left V 5 bases short and J 4 bases short, with 12 bases between. Germline V gene data show CDR1 as LNHDA and CDR2 as SQIVND (reference sequence). There are 13 residues in the CDR3.